The 25 T cell receptor beta chains in this list originate from one sample, sequenced in a study of blood T cells in healthy people across ages. Using a J-beta primer mix together with a sample-barcoded 5' primer, a second PCR was run for 7 to 11 cycles. MiXCR was run by TCRdb on the 5' RACE reads, yielding one entry per CDR3 protein. The data contain about 1.8 million distinct CDR3 sequences, 49% of them singletons. The sequenced sample was blood. The receptors were gathered from a woman between 35 and 50 years old in good health.

This clonotype was counted only a few times. The chain uses TRBV4-2 and TRBJ2-3; 10 nucleotides line up with TRBD2. The junction had 9 bases not matched to a gene; V was cut back by 1 base and J by 2 bases. The CDR3 sequence is 18 residues long. Germline CDR1 is LGHNA and CDR2 is YNFKEQ. CDR3 nucleotides: TGTGCCAGCAGCCAAGCCCTAGCGGGGGCGTTAAACACAGATACGCAGTATTTT. As protein: CASSQALAGALNTDTQYF.

This chain connects TRBV11-2 to TRBJ2-1; possibly TRBD1 for D (6 bases). V lost 0 bases, J lost 6 bases, and 9 bases lay in between. Per the germline V gene, CDR1 is SGHAT and CDR2 is FQNNGV. The CDR3 runs 14 residues. CDR3 DNA sequence: TGTGCCAGCAGCTTAGACGGGACACCCAATGAGCAGTTCTTC. It translates to CASSLDGTPNEQFF.

The sample holds a few counts of this clonotype. The rearrangement uses TRBV28 and TRBJ2-1; 8 nucleotides line up with TRBD2. CDR1 and CDR2 (germline): MDHEN, SYDVKM. The CDR3 length is 14 residues. With 5 bases clipped from V and 9 bases from J, the junction kept 9 bases outside the gene matches. Here the CDR3 DNA reads TGTGCCAGCAGTCCCGCGGGACTAGTCATTGAGCAGTTCTTC. As protein: CASSPAGLVIEQFF.

The gene calls are TRBV4-2 and TRBJ2-4; D gene uncertain. There are 19 residues in the CDR3. CDR1 and CDR2 from the germline V gene are LGHNA and YNFKEQ. The V and J ends lost 1 base and 0 bases respectively, with 19 bases between them. As DNA, the CDR3 is TGTGCCAGCAGCCAAGCTCGCCTTAGGGAAGATTTAGCCAAAAACATTCAGTACTTC. It is translated as CASSQARLREDLAKNIQYF.

The chain couples TRBV7-2 to TRBJ1-6; D possibly corresponds to TRBD1 (5 bases). Trimming left V 3 bases short and J 7 bases short, with 25 bases between. This CDR3 has 19 amino acids. Germline loops: CDR1 SGHTA, CDR2 FQGNSA. CDR3 coding DNA: TGTGCCAGCAGCTTGAGACTGGACGGGGGTACCTTTGGGAATTCACCCCTCCACTTT. Its translation is CASSLRLDGGTFGNSPLHF.

The chain recombines TRBV6-5 with TRBJ2-7, with D tentatively TRBD1 or TRBD2 (5 bases each). Trimming took 2 bases from V and 3 from J, leaving 8 bases between them. Germline V CDR1 and CDR2: MNHEY, SVGAGI. CDR3 size: 13 residues. CDR3 bases: TGTGCCAGCAGTTACGATGGGGGCTACGAGCAGTACTTC. Translated, it gives CASSYDGGYEQYF.

This clonotype was found a few times. The chain is built from TRBV20-1 and TRBJ2-3; 10 positions agree with TRBD2. The CDR3 loop spans 16 amino acids. V lost 6 bases to trimming and J lost 5 bases; unmatched junction nucleotides: 14. Germline V lookup: CDR1 DFQATT, CDR2 SNEGSKA (reference sequence). The CDR3: CSAGEAAGGRKDTQYF. The CDR3 region has the DNA TGCAGTGCCGGAGAGGCAGCGGGGGGGCGTAAAGATACGCAGTATTTT.

With respect to this clonotype: A much larger clone sits a single nucleotide away, making a read error possible. The gene calls are TRBV4-1 and TRBJ1-2, with TRBD1 matching 8 bases. From germline, CDR1 is MGHRA and CDR2 YSYEKL. The CDR3 length is 13 residues. In nucleotides, the CDR3 is TGCGCCAGCAGCCCGGGACAGGCCTATGGCTTCACCTTC. Residues: CASSPGQAYGFTF.

V gene TRBV11-2 combines with J gene TRBJ2-5; TRBD2 matches 14 bases. Germline V gene sequence: CDR1 SGHAT, CDR2 FQNNGV. This CDR3 has 16 residues. The J segment lost 9 bases and the V segment lost 5 bases, leaving 11 bases of the junction unmatched. DNA for the CDR3: TGTGCCAGCAGCCCATCAGGGACTAGCGGGGGATTGTCCCAGTACTTC. Translated: CASSPSGTSGGLSQYF.

J is TRBJ2-2 and V is TRBV7-2, with TRBD1 matching 9 bases. The CDR3 extends over 17 amino acids. Germline CDR1 and CDR2: SGHTA and FQGNSA. With 5 bases clipped from V and 0 bases from J, the junction kept 7 bases outside the gene matches. CDR3 amino acids: CASSRQGGRTNTGELFF. CDR3 coding DNA: TGTGCCAGCAGCCGACAGGGGGGACGAACGAACACCGGGGAGCTGTTTTTT.

This clonotype was recorded a few times. V usage is TRBV21-1 and J usage is TRBJ2-7. TRBV21-1 is a recognized pseudogene. The CDR3 runs 15 residues. The CDR3 coding sequence is TGTGCCAGCAGCAAACCTGCGGACGGATCCTACGAGCAGTACTTC. It is translated as CASSKPADGSYEQYF.

V and J are TRBV9 and TRBJ2-3; 7 nucleotides align to TRBD2. Germline V gives CDR1 SGDLS, CDR2 YYNGEE. With V trimmed by 0 bases and J by 2 bases, 9 bases remained unmatched. The CDR3 spans 17 residues. The CDR3 loop is CASSVGLGGGLTDTQYF. CDR3 nucleotides: TGTGCCAGCAGCGTAGGTCTTGGCGGGGGTCTCACAGATACGCAGTATTTT.

The chain carries TRBV7-9 and TRBJ1-4, with TRBD1 as a possible D gene (6 bases). Germline loops: CDR1 SEHNR, CDR2 FQNEAQ (reference sequence). CDR3 length: 16 amino acids. Deletions cut 6 bases from V and 1 base from J, with 15 bases between. The CDR3 is CASSQRAGVTNEKLFF. The CDR3 bases are TGTGCCAGCAGTCAAAGGGCAGGGGTAACTAATGAAAAACTGTTTTTT. Variable domain in full (rest from reference TRBV7-9 and TRBJ1-4): DTGVSQNPRHKITKRGQNVTFRCDPISEHNRLYWYRQTLGQGPEFLTYFQNEAQLEKSRLLSDRFSAERPKGSFSTLEIQRTEQGDSAMYLCASSQRAGVTNEKLFFGSGTQLSVL.

Note on this clonotype: One junction end disagrees with the germline gene, perhaps due to a read error. The chain employs TRBV7-9 and TRBJ1-6; 7 bases are a match to TRBD1. CDR3 length: 17 amino acids. Germline V gene lookup returns CDR1 SEHNR and CDR2 FQNEAQ (reference sequence). The DNA for the CDR3 is TGTGCCAGCAGCGTAGCCTCAACGACAGGGAGAGGTTCACCCCTCCACTTT. This codes for CASSVASTTGRGSPLHF.

CDR3 residues: CASTSGTSGRGETQYF. The CDR3 coding sequence is TGTGCCAGCACTTCCGGGACTAGCGGTCGGGGAGAGACCCAGTACTTC. V is TRBV12-3 or TRBV12-4 and J is TRBJ2-5; 11 bases are a match to TRBD2. V lost 7 bases, J lost 4 bases, and 11 bases stayed unmatched. This CDR3 has 16 residues.

The chain carries TRBV4-1 and TRBJ2-7; D possibly matches TRBD1 or TRBD2 (5 bases each). Trimming took 0 bases from V and 2 from J, leaving 11 bases between them. The germline gives CDR1 MGHRA, CDR2 YSYEKL. This CDR3 contains 15 residues. The CDR3: CASSQERGSAYEQYF. For the CDR3, the DNA is TGCGCCAGCAGCCAAGAGAGGGGCTCTGCCTACGAGCAGTACTTC.

The chain carries TRBV7-2 and TRBJ2-7; 10 positions match TRBD2. This CDR3 spans 14 amino acids. Per germline, CDR1 SGHTA and CDR2 FQGNSA. V lost 8 bases and J lost 2; bases outside the gene matches: 6. The CDR3 region is CASGPSGGPYEQYF. The CDR3 DNA reads as TGTGCCAGCGGACCTAGCGGGGGTCCCTACGAGCAGTACTTC.

V gene TRBV5-1 combines with J gene TRBJ2-7, with 9 bases lining up with TRBD1. V trimming: 3 bases; J trimming: 3 bases; junction bases outside the gene matches: 7. In germline, CDR1 is SGHRS, CDR2 YFSETQ. The CDR3 loop spans 15 amino acids. CDR3 residues: CASSSGQGGLYEQYF. CDR3 bases: TGCGCCAGCAGCTCGGGACAGGGAGGGCTCTACGAGCAGTACTTC.

The chain couples TRBV9 to TRBJ1-1; D might be TRBD1 (6 bases). The CDR3 extends over 14 amino acids. Germline CDR1 reads SGDLS; CDR2 reads YYNGEE. V lost 0 bases, J lost 2 bases, and 8 bases lay in between. CDR3 region: CASSVEGDNTEAFF. CDR3 sequence (DNA): TGTGCCAGCAGCGTAGAGGGGGACAACACTGAAGCTTTCTTT.

The gene calls are TRBV12-3 or TRBV12-4 and TRBJ2-3; no firm D call. V was cut by 5 bases and J by 1 base, with 13 bases left in between. The CDR3 contains 15 residues. The CDR3 DNA reads TGTGCCAGCAGTCCCTCTGGGCACCGCACAGATACGCAGTATTTT. This gives the protein CASSPSGHRTDTQYF.

This clonotype has just one count. This may stem from a read error, because a much larger clone lies one nucleotide away. V gene TRBV7-2 combines with J gene TRBJ2-3; TRBD2 agrees at 8 bases. CDR3 length: 15 amino acids. CDR1 is SGHTA, CDR2 FQGNSA, per germline. V was pared by 6 bases and J by 4 bases, with 9 bases of the junction left unmatched. DNA of the CDR3: TGTGCCAGCAGGGCGCCGGGGGGGGGCGCAGATACGCAGTATTTT. This translates into CASRAPGGGADTQYF.

The V call is TRBV9, the J call TRBJ2-3, with D perhaps TRBD1 (5 bases). V lost 0 bases and J 3 bases, leaving 14 bases between the germline ends. In germline, CDR1 is SGDLS, CDR2 YYNGEE. The CDR3 length is 16 residues. The CDR3 DNA reads as TGTGCCAGCAGCGTAGGGGGCGCGGTTCGGACAGATACGCAGTATTTT. Its protein product is CASSVGGAVRTDTQYF.

V gene TRBV4-1 combines with J gene TRBJ2-3; D call uncertain. Looked up from germline, CDR1 is MGHRA and CDR2 is YSYEKL. The CDR3 contains 14 residues. The V end lost 6 bases, the J end lost 3 bases, and 13 bases lay between the germline ends. CDR3 DNA: TGCGCCAGCAGTTTTACAGAAAGAACAGATACGCAGTATTTT. Translated, it gives CASSFTERTDTQYF.

The gene calls are TRBV7-2 and TRBJ2-7; D remains ambiguous. V was trimmed by 5 bases and J by 4 bases, leaving 15 bases between them. This CDR3 comprises 14 residues. Germline V gives CDR1 SGHTA, CDR2 FQGNSA. The CDR3 loop is CASSPGPELYEQYF. The CDR3 DNA reads as TGTGCCAGCAGCCCCGGCCCCGAACTGTACGAGCAGTACTTC.

The rearrangement uses TRBV20-1 and TRBJ2-3; D gene unclear. The CDR3 loop spans 14 amino acids. Germline-derived CDR1 and CDR2 are DFQATT and SNEGSKA (reference sequence). V lost 6 bases to trimming and J lost 5 bases, with 18 bases between them. CDR3 DNA: TGCAGTGCCCCTGTGAGACCGGACGGAGATACGCAGTATTTT. Its translation is CSAPVRPDGDTQYF.